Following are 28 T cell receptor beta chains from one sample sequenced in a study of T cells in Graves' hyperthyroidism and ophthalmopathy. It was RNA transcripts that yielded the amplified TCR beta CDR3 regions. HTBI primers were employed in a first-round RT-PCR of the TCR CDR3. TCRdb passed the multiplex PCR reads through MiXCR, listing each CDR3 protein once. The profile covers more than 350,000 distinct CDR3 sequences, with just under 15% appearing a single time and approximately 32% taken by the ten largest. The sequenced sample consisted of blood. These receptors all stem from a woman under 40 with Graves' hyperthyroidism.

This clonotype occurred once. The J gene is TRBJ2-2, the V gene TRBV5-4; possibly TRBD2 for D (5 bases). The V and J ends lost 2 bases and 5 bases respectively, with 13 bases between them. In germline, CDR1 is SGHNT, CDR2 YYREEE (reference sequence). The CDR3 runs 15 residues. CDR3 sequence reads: CASSFYQTGTGELFF. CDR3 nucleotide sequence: TGTGCCAGCAGCTTTTACCAGACGGGGACCGGGGAGCTGTTTTTT. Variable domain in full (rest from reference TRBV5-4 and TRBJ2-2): ETGVTQSPTHLIKTRGQQVTLRCSSQSGHNTVSWYQQALGQGPQFIFQYYREEENGRGNFPPRFSGLQFPNYSSELNVNALELDDSALYLCASSFYQTGTGELFFGEGSRLTVL.

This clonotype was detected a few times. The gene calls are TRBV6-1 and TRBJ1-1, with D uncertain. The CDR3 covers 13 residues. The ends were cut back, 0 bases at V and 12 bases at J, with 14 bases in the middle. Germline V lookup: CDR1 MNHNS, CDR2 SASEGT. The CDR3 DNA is TGTGCCAGCAGTGAAGCCCCAGGTGGGTTATCTTTCTTT. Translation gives CASSEAPGGLSFF.

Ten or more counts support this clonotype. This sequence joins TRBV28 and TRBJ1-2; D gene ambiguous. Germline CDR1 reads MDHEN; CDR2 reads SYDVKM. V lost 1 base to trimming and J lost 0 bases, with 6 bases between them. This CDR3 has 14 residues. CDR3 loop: CASSLSYTNYGYTF. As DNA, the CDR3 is TGTGCCAGCAGTTTATCCTATACTAACTATGGCTACACCTTC.

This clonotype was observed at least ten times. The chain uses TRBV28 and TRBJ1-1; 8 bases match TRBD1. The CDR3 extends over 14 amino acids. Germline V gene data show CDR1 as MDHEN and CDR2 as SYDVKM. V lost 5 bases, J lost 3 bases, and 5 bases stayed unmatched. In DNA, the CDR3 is TGTGCCAGCAGTCGGACAGGGAGATACACTGAAGCTTTCTTT. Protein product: CASSRTGRYTEAFF. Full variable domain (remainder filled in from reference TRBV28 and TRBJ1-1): DVKVTQSSRYLVKRTGEKVFLECVQDMDHENMFWYRQDPGLGLRLIYFSYDVKMKEKGDIPEGYSVSREKKERFSLILESASTNQTSMYLCASSRTGRYTEAFFGQGTRLTVV.

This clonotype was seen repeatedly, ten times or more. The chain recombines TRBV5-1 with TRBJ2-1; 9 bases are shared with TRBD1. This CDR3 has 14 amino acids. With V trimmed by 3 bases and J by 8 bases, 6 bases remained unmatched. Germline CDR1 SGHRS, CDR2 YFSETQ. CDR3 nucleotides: TGCGCCAGCAGCTGGGGACAGGGCATGGATGAGCAGTTCTTC. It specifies CASSWGQGMDEQFF. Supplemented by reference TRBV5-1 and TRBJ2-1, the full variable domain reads KAGVTQTPRYLIKTRGQQVTLSCSPISGHRSVSWYQQTPGQGLQFLFEYFSETQRNKGNFPGRFSGRQFSNSRSEMNVSTLELGDSALYLCASSWGQGMDEQFFGPGTRLTVL.

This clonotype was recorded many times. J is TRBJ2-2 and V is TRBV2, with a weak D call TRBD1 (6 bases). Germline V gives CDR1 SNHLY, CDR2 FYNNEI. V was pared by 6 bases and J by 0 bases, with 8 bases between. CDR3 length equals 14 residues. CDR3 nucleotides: TGTGCCAGCAGCTGGACAGCGAACACCGGGGAGCTGTTTTTT. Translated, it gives CASSWTANTGELFF.

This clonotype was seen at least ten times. CDR3 in amino acids: CASRPRTSHEQFF. As DNA, the CDR3 is TGTGCCAGCAGACCTAGGACTAGCCATGAGCAGTTCTTC. The gene calls are TRBV7-8 and TRBJ2-1, with 8 bases matching TRBD2. CDR3 length: 13 residues. Looked up from germline, CDR1 is SGHVS and CDR2 is FQNEAQ. The V and J ends lost 6 bases and 8 bases, in that order; junction bases with no gene match: 6.

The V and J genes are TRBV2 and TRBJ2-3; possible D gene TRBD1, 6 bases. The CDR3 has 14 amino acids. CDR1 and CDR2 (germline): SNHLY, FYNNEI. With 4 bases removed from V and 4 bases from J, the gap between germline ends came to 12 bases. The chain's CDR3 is CASSAQGFADTQYF. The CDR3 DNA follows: TGTGCCAGCAGTGCGCAGGGGTTCGCAGATACGCAGTATTTT.

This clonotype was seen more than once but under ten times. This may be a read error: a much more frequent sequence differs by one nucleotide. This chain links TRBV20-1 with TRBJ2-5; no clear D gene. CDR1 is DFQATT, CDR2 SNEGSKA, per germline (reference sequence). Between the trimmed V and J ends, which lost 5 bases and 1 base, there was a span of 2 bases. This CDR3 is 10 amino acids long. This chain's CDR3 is CSAGQETQYF. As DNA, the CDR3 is TGCAGTGCTGGCCAAGAGACCCAGTACTTC.

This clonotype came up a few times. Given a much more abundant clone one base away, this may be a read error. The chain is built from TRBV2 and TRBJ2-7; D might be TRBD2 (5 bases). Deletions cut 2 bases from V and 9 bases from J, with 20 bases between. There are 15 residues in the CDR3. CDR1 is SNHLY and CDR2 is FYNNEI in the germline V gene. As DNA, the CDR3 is TGTGCCAGCAGTGAAAGGGCTAACGGGAAGGCCTCGCAGTACTTC. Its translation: CASSERANGKASQYF.

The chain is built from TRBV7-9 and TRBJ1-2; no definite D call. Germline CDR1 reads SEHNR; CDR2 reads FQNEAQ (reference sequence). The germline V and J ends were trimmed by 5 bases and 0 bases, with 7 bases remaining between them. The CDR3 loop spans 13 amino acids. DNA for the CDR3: TGTGCCAGCAGCCAGTACACTAACTATGGCTACACCTTC. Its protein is CASSQYTNYGYTF.

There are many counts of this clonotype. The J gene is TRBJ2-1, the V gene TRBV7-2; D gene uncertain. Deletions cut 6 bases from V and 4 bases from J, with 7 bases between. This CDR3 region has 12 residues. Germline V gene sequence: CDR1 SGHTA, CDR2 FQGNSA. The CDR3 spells CASRNPYNEQFF. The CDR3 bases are TGTGCCAGCAGAAATCCTTACAATGAGCAGTTCTTC.

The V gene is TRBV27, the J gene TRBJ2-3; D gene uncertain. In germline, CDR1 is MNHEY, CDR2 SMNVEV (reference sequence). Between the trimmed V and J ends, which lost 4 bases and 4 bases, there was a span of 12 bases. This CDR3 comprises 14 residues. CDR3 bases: TGTGCCAGCAGTTCACAACTATCTGCAGATACGCAGTATTTT. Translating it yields CASSSQLSADTQYF.

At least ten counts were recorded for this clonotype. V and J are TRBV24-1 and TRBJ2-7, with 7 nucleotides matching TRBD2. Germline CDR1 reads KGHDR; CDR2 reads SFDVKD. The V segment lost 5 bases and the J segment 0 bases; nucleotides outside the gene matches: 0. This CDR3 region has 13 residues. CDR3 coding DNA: TGTGCCACCAGTGGCGGGAGCTCCTACGAGCAGTACTTC. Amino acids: CATSGGSSYEQYF.

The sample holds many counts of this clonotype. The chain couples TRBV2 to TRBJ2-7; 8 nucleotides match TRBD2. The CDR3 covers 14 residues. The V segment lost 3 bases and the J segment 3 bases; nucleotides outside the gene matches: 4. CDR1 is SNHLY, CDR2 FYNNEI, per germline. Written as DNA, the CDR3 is TGTGCCAGCAGTGAGCGGGAGGTAGACTACGAGCAGTACTTC. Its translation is CASSEREVDYEQYF.

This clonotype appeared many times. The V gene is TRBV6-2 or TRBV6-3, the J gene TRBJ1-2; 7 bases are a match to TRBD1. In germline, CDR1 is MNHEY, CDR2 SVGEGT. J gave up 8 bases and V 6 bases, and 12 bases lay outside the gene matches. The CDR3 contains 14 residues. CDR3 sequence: CASRLSGTAHGYTF. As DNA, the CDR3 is TGTGCCAGCAGACTTTCCGGGACAGCACACGGCTACACCTTC.

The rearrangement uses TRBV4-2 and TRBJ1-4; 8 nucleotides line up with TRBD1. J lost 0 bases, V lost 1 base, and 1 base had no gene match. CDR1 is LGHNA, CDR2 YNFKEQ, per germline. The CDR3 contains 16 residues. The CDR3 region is CASSQAGQATNEKLFF. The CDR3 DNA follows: TGTGCCAGCAGCCAAGCGGGACAGGCAACTAATGAAAAACTGTTTTTT.

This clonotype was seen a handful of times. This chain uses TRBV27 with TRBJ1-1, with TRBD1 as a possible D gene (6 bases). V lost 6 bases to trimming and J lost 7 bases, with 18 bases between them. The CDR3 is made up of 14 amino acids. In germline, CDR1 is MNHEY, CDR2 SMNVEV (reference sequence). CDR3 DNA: TGTGCCAGCAGGATACAGGGAGTTGGAAATGAAGCTTTCTTT. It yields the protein CASRIQGVGNEAFF.

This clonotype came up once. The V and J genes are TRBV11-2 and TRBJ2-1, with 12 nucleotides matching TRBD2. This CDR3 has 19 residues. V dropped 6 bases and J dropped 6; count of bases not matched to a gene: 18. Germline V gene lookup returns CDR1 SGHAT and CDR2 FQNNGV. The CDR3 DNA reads TGTGCCAGCAGTGAATCCCCTCGACTAGCGGGAGAGGCGACCAATGAGCAGTTCTTC. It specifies CASSESPRLAGEATNEQFF.

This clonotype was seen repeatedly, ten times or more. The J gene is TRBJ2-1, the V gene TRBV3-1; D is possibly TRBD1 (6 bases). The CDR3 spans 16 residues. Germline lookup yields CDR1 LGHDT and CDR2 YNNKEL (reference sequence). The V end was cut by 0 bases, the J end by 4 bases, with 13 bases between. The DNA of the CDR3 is TGTGCCAGCAGCCAAGACCAGGGGCGTTATTACAATGAGCAGTTCTTC. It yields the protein CASSQDQGRYYNEQFF.

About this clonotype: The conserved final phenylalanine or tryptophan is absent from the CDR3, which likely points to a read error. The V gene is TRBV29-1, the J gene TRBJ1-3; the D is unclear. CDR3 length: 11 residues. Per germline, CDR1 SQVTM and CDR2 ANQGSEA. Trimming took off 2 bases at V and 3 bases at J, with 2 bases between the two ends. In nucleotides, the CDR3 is TGCAGCGTTGAAATTGGAAACACCATATATCTT. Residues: CSVEIGNTIYL.

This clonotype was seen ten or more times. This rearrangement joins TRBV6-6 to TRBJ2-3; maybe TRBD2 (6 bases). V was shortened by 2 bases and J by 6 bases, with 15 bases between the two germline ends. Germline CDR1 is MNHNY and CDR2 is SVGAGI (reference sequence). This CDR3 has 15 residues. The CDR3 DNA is TGTGCCAGCAGTTACGGTCCCCTAGCGAGGGATACGCAGTATTTT. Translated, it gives CASSYGPLARDTQYF.

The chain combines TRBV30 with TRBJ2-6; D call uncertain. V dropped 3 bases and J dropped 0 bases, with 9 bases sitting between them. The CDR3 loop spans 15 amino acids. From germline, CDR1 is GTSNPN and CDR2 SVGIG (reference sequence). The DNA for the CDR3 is TGTGCCTGGAGCTTACGGACCTCTGGGGCCAACGTCCTGACTTTC. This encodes CAWSLRTSGANVLTF.

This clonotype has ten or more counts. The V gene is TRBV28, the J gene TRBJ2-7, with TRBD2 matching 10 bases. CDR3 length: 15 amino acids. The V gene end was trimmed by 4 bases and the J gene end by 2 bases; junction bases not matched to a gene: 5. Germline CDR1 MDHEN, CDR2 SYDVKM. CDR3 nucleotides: TGTGCCAGCAGTTCCCACACTAGCGGGGCCTACGAGCAGTACTTC. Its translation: CASSSHTSGAYEQYF.

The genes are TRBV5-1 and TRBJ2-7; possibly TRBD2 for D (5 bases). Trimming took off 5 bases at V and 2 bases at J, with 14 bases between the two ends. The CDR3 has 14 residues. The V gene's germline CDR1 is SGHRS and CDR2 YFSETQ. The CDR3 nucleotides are TGCGCCAGCAGGGAGGCACTTGCAACCTACGAGCAGTACTTC. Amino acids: CASREALATYEQYF.

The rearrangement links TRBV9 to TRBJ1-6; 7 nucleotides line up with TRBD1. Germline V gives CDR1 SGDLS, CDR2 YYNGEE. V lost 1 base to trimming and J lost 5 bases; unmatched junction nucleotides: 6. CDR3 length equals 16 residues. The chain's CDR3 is CASSVNRGNDNSPLHF. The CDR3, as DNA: TGTGCCAGCAGCGTAAACAGGGGCAACGATAATTCACCCCTCCACTTT.

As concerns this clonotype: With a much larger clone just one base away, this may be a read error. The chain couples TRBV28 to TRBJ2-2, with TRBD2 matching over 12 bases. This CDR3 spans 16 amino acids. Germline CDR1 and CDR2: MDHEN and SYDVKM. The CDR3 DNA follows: TGTGCCAGCAGTACCCGACTAGCGGGAGTCACCGGGGAGCTGCTTTTT. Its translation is CASSTRLAGVTGELLF.

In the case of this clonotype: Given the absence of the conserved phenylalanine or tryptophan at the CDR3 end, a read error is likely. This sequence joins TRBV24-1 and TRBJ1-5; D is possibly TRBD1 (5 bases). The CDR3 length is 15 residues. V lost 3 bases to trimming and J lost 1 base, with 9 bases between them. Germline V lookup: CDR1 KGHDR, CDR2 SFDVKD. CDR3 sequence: CATSDTGPSNQPQHS. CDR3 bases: TGTGCCACCAGTGATACGGGGCCCAGCAATCAGCCCCAGCATTCT.